Below, 13 T cell receptor beta chains from the same sample are listed, as sequenced in a study of CD8 T cells in Susac syndrome. RNA totalling about 0.45 to 1 ug underwent reverse transcription with random hexamers. TCRdb used MiXCR to reprocess the immunoSEQ multiplex PCR reads, holding one entry per CDR3 protein. This table has some 300,000 distinct CDR3 sequences, about 88% appearing once. Sequencing used CD8+ T cells from PBMCs. The receptor set was obtained from a human donor with multiple sclerosis.

The chain joins TRBV7-2 to TRBJ1-4; weak D call: TRBD1 (5 bases). The V gene's germline CDR1 is SGHTA and CDR2 FQGNSA. V dropped 4 bases and J dropped 8 bases, with 17 bases sitting between them. CDR3 size: 15 residues. The CDR3 DNA reads TGTGCCAGCAGCTCATCGACGGGGGATGTGGAAAAACTGTTTTTT. Protein: CASSSSTGDVEKLFF.

The genes are TRBV20-1 and TRBJ1-3; weak D call: TRBD1 (6 bases). CDR1 DFQATT and CDR2 SNEGSKA come from the germline V gene (reference sequence). Deletions cut 0 bases from V and 0 bases from J, with 12 bases between. This CDR3 spans 16 amino acids. Here the CDR3 reads CSARDWGTSSGNTIYF. The CDR3 region has the DNA TGCAGTGCTAGAGATTGGGGGACAAGCTCTGGAAACACCATATATTTT.

The chain uses TRBV27 and TRBJ2-7, with D hard to call. The CDR3 covers 15 residues. The germline V gene encodes CDR1 MNHEY and CDR2 SMNVEV (reference sequence). V gave up 6 bases and J gave up 2 bases, with 17 bases separating them. The CDR3 bases are TGTGCCAGCAGCCTCGGCGGCAGCGTCACCTACGAGCAGTACTTC. Its protein product is CASSLGGSVTYEQYF.

This chain uses TRBV29-1 with TRBJ1-1; D is unclear. This CDR3 has 9 amino acids. From germline, CDR1 is SQVTM and CDR2 ANQGSEA. Deletions cut 6 bases from V and 7 bases from J, with 6 bases between. The CDR3 sequence: CSVGREAFF. The CDR3 DNA reads TGCAGCGTGGGCCGTGAAGCTTTCTTT.

The V and J genes are TRBV20-1 and TRBJ2-1; 7 nucleotides agree with TRBD2. Germline CDR1 DFQATT, CDR2 SNEGSKA (reference sequence). This CDR3 spans 15 amino acids. The V gene end was trimmed by 6 bases and the J gene end by 8 bases; junction bases not matched to a gene: 16. The CDR3 here is CSASSGLVLVDEQFF. The CDR3 DNA is TGCAGTGCATCATCAGGACTAGTACTGGTGGATGAGCAGTTCTTC.

The chain recombines TRBV4-2 with TRBJ2-7, with 7 bases aligning to TRBD2. This CDR3 region has 15 residues. Trimming took 3 bases from V and 3 from J; bases not matched to a gene: 8. The V gene's germline CDR1 is LGHNA and CDR2 YNFKEQ. The DNA for the CDR3 is TGTGCCAGCAGCCAGTTAACTAGCGCACACTACGAGCAGTACTTC. Translation: CASSQLTSAHYEQYF.

In this sample, this clonotype turned up a few times. V and J are TRBV9 and TRBJ2-7, with D hard to call. Germline V lookup: CDR1 SGDLS, CDR2 YYNGEE. V lost 0 bases and J 3 bases, leaving 7 bases between the germline ends. CDR3 length: 13 amino acids. The CDR3 loop is CASSVVDGYEQYF. In nucleotides, the CDR3 is TGTGCCAGCAGCGTAGTTGATGGCTACGAGCAGTACTTC.

V is TRBV27 and J is TRBJ2-1; either TRBD1 or TRBD2 may supply D (5 bases each). Trimming removed 2 bases at V and 4 bases at J, with 12 bases between. The V gene's germline CDR1 is MNHEY and CDR2 SMNVEV (reference sequence). The CDR3 consists of 15 residues. The CDR3 DNA follows: TGTGCCAGCAGTTTAGGGGGATGGACATACAATGAGCAGTTCTTC. It codes for CASSLGGWTYNEQFF.

V gene TRBV2 combines with J gene TRBJ1-2, with D perhaps TRBD1 (6 bases). Looked up from germline, CDR1 is SNHLY and CDR2 is FYNNEI. The V gene lost 5 bases and the J gene lost 3 bases, with 13 bases spanning the gap. The CDR3 is 14 residues long. CDR3 sequence: CASSPGDSYYGYTF. As DNA, the CDR3 is TGTGCCAGCAGTCCAGGGGACTCCTACTATGGCTACACCTTC.

The chain links TRBV7-3 to TRBJ1-2; 9 bases are shared with TRBD1. In germline, CDR1 is SGHTA, CDR2 FQGTGA. J lost 4 bases, V lost 5 bases, and 8 bases had no gene match. CDR3 length equals 15 residues. The CDR3 DNA follows: TGTGCCAGCAGCATAAACGGACAGGGGCCCTATGGCTACACCTTC. Translating gives CASSINGQGPYGYTF.

The V and J genes are TRBV7-9 and TRBJ2-1; 9 bases align to TRBD2. The CDR3 extends over 14 amino acids. V was pared by 2 bases and J by 8 bases, with 4 bases of the junction left unmatched. The V gene's germline CDR1 is SEHNR and CDR2 FQNEAQ (reference sequence). This CDR3 reads CASSLLAGWYEQFF. The CDR3 DNA reads TGTGCCAGCAGCTTACTAGCGGGATGGTATGAGCAGTTCTTC.

The J gene is TRBJ2-7, the V gene TRBV30; 10 positions agree with TRBD1. Germline lookup yields CDR1 GTSNPN and CDR2 SVGIG (reference sequence). This CDR3 has 15 residues. After removal of 1 base from V and 2 bases from J, the junction contained 5 bases not matched to a gene. The CDR3 is CAWSAGTGVPYEQYF. CDR3 in DNA: TGTGCCTGGAGTGCGGGGACAGGGGTTCCCTACGAGCAGTACTTC.

The V and J genes are TRBV19 and TRBJ2-1; D gene ambiguous. Trimming took 5 bases from V and 6 from J, leaving 17 bases between them. Germline loops: CDR1 LNHDA, CDR2 SQIVND (reference sequence). The CDR3 loop spans 15 amino acids. This chain's CDR3 is CASSLSSYPPNEQFF. The CDR3 DNA is TGTGCCAGTAGTTTATCCTCATACCCTCCCAATGAGCAGTTCTTC.